The rows below give T cell receptor beta chains drawn from one sample of a study of response to subunit inactivated influenza vaccine. One entry per CDR3 protein results from TCRdb running MiXCR on the RT-PCR reads. The table records 150,000 to 200,000 distinct CDR3 sequences, over 8.5% of them present only once. The sequences come from CD8+ T cells sorted from PBMCs, collected around 25 months after vaccination. Every receptor here comes from a man aged 50 to 75 who received an inactivated influenza vaccine. CDR3s include the opening cysteine and the closing phenylalanine or tryptophan. D genes are given only for firm matches. Clone size is not always given. Where it is, it says once, few, many or a class for expanded clones.

size	V	D	J	CDR3	DNA
few	TRBV11-2	NA	TRBJ2-3	CATRGVADTQYF	TGTGCCACCCGCGGGGTGGCTGATACGCAGTATTTT
many	TRBV25-1	NA	TRBJ2-3	CASSVGNTDTQYF	TGTGCCAGCAGTGTAGGCAACACAGATACGCAGTATTTT
few	TRBV10-2	NA	TRBJ2-7	CASQTTPGQDPYEQYF	TGCGCCAGCCAGACAACCCCAGGACAAGACCCCTACGAGCAGTACTTC
NA	TRBV15	NA	TRBJ2-1	CATSKIGAYNEQFF	TGTGCCACCAGCAAGATAGGGGCCTACAATGAGCAGTTCTTC
NA	TRBV7-9	NA	TRBJ1-2	CASSLGSLLGGYTF	TGTGCCAGCAGCTTAGGATCGCTGCTTGGTGGCTACACCTTC
NA	TRBV11-3	TRBD1	TRBJ2-1	CASSLRDRYNEQFF	TGTGCCAGCAGCTTAAGGGACAGATACAATGAGCAGTTCTTC
NA	TRBV5-6	NA	TRBJ2-7	CASSFSRGPYEQYF	TGTGCCAGCAGCTTTTCGAGGGGCCCCTACGAGCAGTACTTC
NA	TRBV5-1	TRBD2	TRBJ2-7	CASSYLAGDYEQYF	TGCGCCAGCAGCTACCTAGCGGGGGACTACGAGCAGTACTTC
NA	TRBV4-3	NA	TRBJ2-7	CASSQDGGPSYEQYF	TGCGCCAGCAGCCAAGACGGGGGGCCATCCTACGAGCAGTACTTC
NA	TRBV6-2/TRBV6-3	NA	TRBJ2-7	CASGTGTGGEQYF	TGTGCCAGCGGAACAGGGACCGGCGGGGAGCAGTACTTC
once	TRBV7-9	NA	TRBJ1-5	CASSLAGGDQPQHF	TGTGCCAGCAGCTTAGCGGGAGGGGATCAGCCCCAGCATTTT
many	TRBV29-1	TRBD1	TRBJ2-1	CSVFSGTGVEQFF	TGCAGCGTATTTTCCGGGACAGGCGTTGAGCAGTTCTTC
few	TRBV6-1	TRBD2	TRBJ2-7	CASSNLAGGPYYEQYF	TGTGCCAGCAGTAATTTAGCGGGAGGGCCCTACTACGAGCAGTACTTC
NA	TRBV2	NA	TRBJ2-3	CASSEGGADTQYF	TGTGCCAGCAGTGAAGGGGGGGCAGATACGCAGTATTTT
few	TRBV6-5	NA	TRBJ2-4	CASSYSKGDIQYF	TGTGCCAGCAGTTACTCGAAAGGGGACATTCAGTACTTC
many	TRBV12-3/TRBV12-4	NA	TRBJ2-2	CASSEQEVSGELFF	TGTGCCAGCAGTGAACAGGAAGTGTCCGGGGAGCTGTTTTTT
NA	TRBV7-8	TRBD2	TRBJ2-7	CASSLLAGGPREQYF	TGTGCCAGCAGCTTACTAGCGGGGGGGCCGAGGGAGCAGTACTTC
NA	TRBV6-5	NA	TRBJ1-6	CASSYGSSYNSPLHF	TGTGCCAGCAGTTACGGGAGCTCCTATAATTCACCCCTCCACTTT
few	TRBV7-8	TRBD2	TRBJ2-1	CASLSGGPYNEQFF	TGTGCCAGTTTATCGGGGGGGCCCTACAATGAGCAGTTCTTC
NA	TRBV12-3/TRBV12-4	NA	TRBJ2-5	CASRQEGRVETQYF	TGTGCCAGCAGACAAGAAGGCAGGGTCGAGACCCAGTACTTC
few	TRBV4-1	TRBD1	TRBJ1-1	CASSQGQGGTEAFF	TGTGCCAGCAGTCAGGGACAGGGTGGCACTGAAGCTTTCTTT
NA	TRBV24-1	TRBD2	TRBJ2-1	CATSDPGTSNEQFF	TGTGCCACCAGTGATCCCGGGACTAGCAATGAGCAGTTCTTC
few	TRBV20-1	NA	TRBJ1-5	CSARSRGGQPQHF	TGCAGTGCTAGATCCCGGGGTGGCCAGCCCCAGCATTTT
few	TRBV27	NA	TRBJ2-1	CASSLLGQLNEQFF	TGTGCCAGCAGTTTACTGGGACAACTCAATGAGCAGTTCTTC
many	TRBV29-1	TRBD2	TRBJ2-1	CSVATGTRRANEQFF	TGCAGCGTTGCAACCGGGACTAGAAGGGCCAATGAGCAGTTCTTC
NA	TRBV20-1	NA	TRBJ1-2	CSAPFAGSNYGYTF	TGCAGTGCCCCCTTCGCCGGATCGAACTATGGCTACACCTTC
few	TRBV4-3	NA	TRBJ1-2	CASSQDAGWGGYTF	TGCGCCAGCAGCCAAGATGCAGGATGGGGAGGCTACACCTTC
NA	TRBV27	TRBD2	TRBJ2-1	CASSFSASGYNEQFF	TGTGCCAGCAGTTTTTCTGCTAGCGGTTACAATGAGCAGTTCTTC
many	TRBV4-3	NA	TRBJ1-3	CASSQMDSISGNTIYF	TGCGCCAGCAGCCAGATGGACAGCATCTCTGGAAACACCATATATTTT
NA	TRBV28	TRBD2	TRBJ2-3	CASSGSGRRLLGTQYF	TGTGCCAGCAGTGGAAGCGGGAGGCGCCTCTTGGGTACGCAGTATTTT
NA	TRBV5-1	NA	TRBJ1-1	CASTRVGDTEAFF	TGCGCCAGCACGCGTGTGGGCGACACTGAAGCTTTCTTT
NA	TRBV5-1	NA	TRBJ1-1	CASSLEHENTEAFF	TGCGCCAGCAGCTTGGAGCACGAGAACACTGAAGCTTTCTTT
few	TRBV5-1	NA	TRBJ2-2	CASSLRWEDTGELFF	TGCGCCAGCAGCTTACGTTGGGAAGACACCGGGGAGCTGTTTTTT
NA	TRBV12-3/TRBV12-4	NA	TRBJ2-1	CASRSGNYNEQFF	TGTGCCAGCAGGTCCGGAAATTACAATGAGCAGTTCTTC
few	TRBV4-3	NA	TRBJ1-2	CASSQGAGGGYTF	TGCGCCAGCAGCCAAGGCGCAGGTGGTGGCTACACCTTC
few	TRBV10-3	NA	TRBJ2-3	CAISDNPSSPDTQYF	TGTGCCATCAGTGATAACCCTAGCTCACCAGATACGCAGTATTTT
few	TRBV5-6	TRBD1	TRBJ1-5	CASSRGTVSNQPQHF	TGTGCCAGCAGCAGAGGGACAGTTAGCAATCAGCCCCAGCATTTT
many	TRBV7-2	TRBD2	TRBJ2-5	CASSPGQAGFGGETQYF	TGTGCCAGCAGCCCCGGTCAAGCGGGATTTGGGGGAGAGACCCAGTACTTC
few	TRBV7-3	NA	TRBJ2-1	CASSPDTANEQFF	TGTGCCAGCAGCCCAGACACGGCCAATGAGCAGTTCTTC
NA	TRBV7-9	NA	TRBJ2-7	CASSSPSGHPYEQYF	TGTGCCAGCAGCTCCCCATCGGGACATCCCTACGAGCAGTACTTC
few	TRBV6-6	NA	TRBJ1-4	CAAAPATNEKLFF	TGTGCCGCAGCACCCGCAACTAATGAAAAACTGTTTTTT
NA	TRBV7-9	NA	TRBJ2-1	CASSFQRYSYNEQFF	TGTGCCAGCAGCTTCCAGCGGTACTCCTACAATGAGCAGTTCTTC
few	TRBV3-1	NA	TRBJ2-1	CASSQGQTYNEQFF	TGTGCCAGCAGCCAAGGACAAACCTACAATGAGCAGTTCTTC
NA	TRBV4-1	NA	TRBJ2-7	CASSHPGAGYEQYF	TGCGCCAGCAGCCATCCGGGAGCTGGGTACGAGCAGTACTTC
many	TRBV20-1	TRBD2	TRBJ2-1	CSARTSGRGDEQFF	TGCAGTGCTAGAACTAGCGGGAGAGGCGATGAGCAGTTCTTC
few	TRBV7-2	NA	TRBJ2-7	CASSQGGGRYEQYF	TGTGCCAGCAGCCAAGGAGGGGGCAGGTACGAGCAGTACTTC
NA	TRBV3-1	NA	TRBJ2-1	CASSQDWGGPFGSYNEQFF	TGTGCCAGCAGCCAAGATTGGGGGGGGCCTTTTGGATCCTACAATGAGCAGTTCTTC
many	TRBV6-5	NA	TRBJ2-5	CASSYFAGRKETQYF	TGTGCCAGCAGTTATTTCGCGGGAAGAAAAGAGACCCAGTACTTC
few	TRBV28	NA	TRBJ2-7	CASSRSSASSSYEQYF	TGTGCCAGCAGTCGTTCTAGCGCTTCTAGCTCCTACGAGCAGTACTTC
few	TRBV7-2	NA	TRBJ2-7	CASSLGRGIAYEQYF	TGTGCCAGCAGCCTAGGGAGGGGGATTGCGTACGAGCAGTACTTC
NA	TRBV28	NA	TRBJ2-5	CASRSGTSVVETQYF	TGTGCCAGCAGAAGTGGGACATCGGTTGTGGAGACCCAGTACTTC
few	TRBV12-3/TRBV12-4	NA	TRBJ2-2	CASSQVNGELFF	TGTGCCAGCAGCCAAGTCAACGGGGAGCTGTTTTTT
NA	TRBV5-1	NA	TRBJ2-1	CASSLASGAYNEQFF	TGCGCCAGCAGCTTGGCTTCCGGGGCCTACAATGAGCAGTTCTTC
NA	TRBV28	NA	TRBJ2-3	CASSLGVRFGTDTQYF	TGTGCCAGCAGTTTGGGGGTGCGTTTTGGCACAGATACGCAGTATTTT